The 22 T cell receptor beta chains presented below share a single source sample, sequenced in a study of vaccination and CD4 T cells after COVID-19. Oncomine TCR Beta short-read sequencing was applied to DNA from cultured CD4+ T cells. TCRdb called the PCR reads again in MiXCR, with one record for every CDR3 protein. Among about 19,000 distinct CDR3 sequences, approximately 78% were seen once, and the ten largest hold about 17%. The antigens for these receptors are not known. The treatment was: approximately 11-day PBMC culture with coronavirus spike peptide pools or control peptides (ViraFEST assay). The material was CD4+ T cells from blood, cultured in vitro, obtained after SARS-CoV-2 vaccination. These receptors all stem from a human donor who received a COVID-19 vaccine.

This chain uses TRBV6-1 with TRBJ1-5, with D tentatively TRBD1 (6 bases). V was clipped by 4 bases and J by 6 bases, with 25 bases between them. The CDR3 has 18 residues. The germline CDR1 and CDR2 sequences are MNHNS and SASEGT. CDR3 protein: CASSASLLGRGGGQPQHF. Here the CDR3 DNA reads TGTGCCAGCAGTGCCTCTCTTTTGGGCAGGGGCGGTGGTCAGCCCCAGCATTTT.

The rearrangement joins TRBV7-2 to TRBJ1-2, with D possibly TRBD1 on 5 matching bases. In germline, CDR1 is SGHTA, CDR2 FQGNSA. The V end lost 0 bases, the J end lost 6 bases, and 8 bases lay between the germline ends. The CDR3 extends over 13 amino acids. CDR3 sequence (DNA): TGTGCCAGCAGCTTAGCCCTCAGGGATGGCTACACCTTC. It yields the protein CASSLALRDGYTF.

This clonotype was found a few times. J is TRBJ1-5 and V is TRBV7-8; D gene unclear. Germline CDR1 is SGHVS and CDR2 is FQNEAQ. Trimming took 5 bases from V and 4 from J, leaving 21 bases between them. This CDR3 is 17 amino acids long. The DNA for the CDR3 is TGTGCCAGCAGCCCTCATTTCCGGACGGGGTCGAATCAGCCCCAGCATTTT. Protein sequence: CASSPHFRTGSNQPQHF.

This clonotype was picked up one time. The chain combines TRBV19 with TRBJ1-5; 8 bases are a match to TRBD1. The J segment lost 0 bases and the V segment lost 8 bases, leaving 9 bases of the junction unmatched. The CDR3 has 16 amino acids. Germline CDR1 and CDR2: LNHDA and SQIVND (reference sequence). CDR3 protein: CASQDRGRNSNQPQHF. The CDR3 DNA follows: TGTGCCAGTCAAGACAGGGGCCGAAATAGCAATCAGCCCCAGCATTTT.

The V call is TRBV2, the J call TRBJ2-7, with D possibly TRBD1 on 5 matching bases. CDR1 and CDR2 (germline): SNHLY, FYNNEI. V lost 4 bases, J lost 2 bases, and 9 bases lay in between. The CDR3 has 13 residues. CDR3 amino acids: CASSVGRAYEQYF. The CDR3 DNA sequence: TGTGCCAGCAGTGTAGGCAGGGCCTACGAGCAGTACTTC.

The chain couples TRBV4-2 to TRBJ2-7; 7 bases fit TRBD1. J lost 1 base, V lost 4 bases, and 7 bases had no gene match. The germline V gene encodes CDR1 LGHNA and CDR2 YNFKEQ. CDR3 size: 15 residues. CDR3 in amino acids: CASSRGAQGSYEQYF. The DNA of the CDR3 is TGTGCCAGCAGCCGAGGGGCACAGGGGTCCTACGAGCAGTACTTC.

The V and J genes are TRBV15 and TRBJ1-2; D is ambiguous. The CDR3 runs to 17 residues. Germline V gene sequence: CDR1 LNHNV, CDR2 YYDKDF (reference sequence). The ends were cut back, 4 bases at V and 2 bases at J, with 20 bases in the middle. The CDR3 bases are TGTGCCACCAGCAAGGATTTCTCCACACATCGCAACTATGGCTACACCTTC. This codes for CATSKDFSTHRNYGYTF.

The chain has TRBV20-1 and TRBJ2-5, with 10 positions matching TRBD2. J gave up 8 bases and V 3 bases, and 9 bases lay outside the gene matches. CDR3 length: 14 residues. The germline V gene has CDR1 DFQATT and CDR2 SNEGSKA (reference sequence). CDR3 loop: CSASERGLAITQYF. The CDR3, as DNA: TGCAGTGCTAGTGAGAGGGGACTAGCGATTACCCAGTACTTC.

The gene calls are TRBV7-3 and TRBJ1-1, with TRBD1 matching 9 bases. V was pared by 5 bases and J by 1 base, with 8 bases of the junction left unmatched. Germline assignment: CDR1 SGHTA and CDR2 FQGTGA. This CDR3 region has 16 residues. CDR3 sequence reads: CASSVQGAGTNTEAFF. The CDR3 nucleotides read TGTGCCAGCAGCGTACAGGGGGCCGGCACGAACACTGAAGCTTTCTTT.

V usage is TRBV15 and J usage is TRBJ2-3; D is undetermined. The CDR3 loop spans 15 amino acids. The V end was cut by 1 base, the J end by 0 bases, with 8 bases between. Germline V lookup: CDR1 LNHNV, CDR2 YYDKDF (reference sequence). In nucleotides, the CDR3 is TGTGCCACCAGCAGAGTCCCATATAGCACAGATACGCAGTATTTT. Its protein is CATSRVPYSTDTQYF.

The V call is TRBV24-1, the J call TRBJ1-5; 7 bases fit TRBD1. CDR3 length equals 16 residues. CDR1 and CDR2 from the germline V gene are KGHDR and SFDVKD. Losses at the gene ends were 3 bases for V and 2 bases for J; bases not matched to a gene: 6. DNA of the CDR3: TGTGCCACCAGTGATCGACAGGGAGTGGGCAATCAGCCCCAGCATTTT. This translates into CATSDRQGVGNQPQHF.

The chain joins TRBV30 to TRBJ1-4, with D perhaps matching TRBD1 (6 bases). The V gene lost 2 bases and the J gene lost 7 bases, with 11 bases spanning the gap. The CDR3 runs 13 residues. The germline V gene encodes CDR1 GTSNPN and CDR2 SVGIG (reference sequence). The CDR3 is CAWSWKGGEKLFF. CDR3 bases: TGTGCCTGGAGTTGGAAAGGGGGTGAAAAACTGTTTTTT.

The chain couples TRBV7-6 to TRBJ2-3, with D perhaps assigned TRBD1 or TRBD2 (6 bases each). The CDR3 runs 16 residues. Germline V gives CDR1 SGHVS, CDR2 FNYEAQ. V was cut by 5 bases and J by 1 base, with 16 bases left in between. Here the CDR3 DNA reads TGTGCCAGCAGCGGAGACCTCGGGGGCCGCACAGATACGCAGTATTTT. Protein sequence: CASSGDLGGRTDTQYF.

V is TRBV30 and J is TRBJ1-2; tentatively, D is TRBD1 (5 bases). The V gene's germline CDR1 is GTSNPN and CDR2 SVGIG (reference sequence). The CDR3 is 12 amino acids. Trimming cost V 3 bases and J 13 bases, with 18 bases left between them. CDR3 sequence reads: CAWSDEGKKVTF. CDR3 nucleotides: TGTGCCTGGAGCGACGAGGGGAAAAAGGTCACCTTC.

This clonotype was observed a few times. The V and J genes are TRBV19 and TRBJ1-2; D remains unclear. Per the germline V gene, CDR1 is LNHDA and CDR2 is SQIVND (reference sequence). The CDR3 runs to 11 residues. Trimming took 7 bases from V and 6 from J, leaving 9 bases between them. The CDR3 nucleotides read TGTGCCAGTACCAGCCTGCATGGCTACACCTTC. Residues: CASTSLHGYTF.

CDR3 nucleotide sequence: TGCAGTGCTAGAGATAACGGGCAGGCTTATAGCACAGATACGCAGTATTTT. Protein sequence: CSARDNGQAYSTDTQYF. The V gene is TRBV20-1, the J gene TRBJ2-3; no definite D call. V lost 0 bases, J lost 0 bases, and 16 bases lay in between. Germline V CDR1 and CDR2: DFQATT, SNEGSKA (reference sequence). The CDR3 is 17 amino acids.

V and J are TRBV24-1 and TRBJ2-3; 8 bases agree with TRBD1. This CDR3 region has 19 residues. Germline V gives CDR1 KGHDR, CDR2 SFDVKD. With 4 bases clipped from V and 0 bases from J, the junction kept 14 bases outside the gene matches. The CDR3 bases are TGTGCCACCAGTGACCCCTCCGGCCGACAGGGGTCTAGCACAGATACGCAGTATTTT. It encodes CATSDPSGRQGSSTDTQYF.

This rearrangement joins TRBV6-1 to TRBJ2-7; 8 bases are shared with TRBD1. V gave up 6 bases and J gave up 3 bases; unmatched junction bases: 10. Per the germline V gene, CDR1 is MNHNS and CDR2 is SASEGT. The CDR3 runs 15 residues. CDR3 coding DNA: TGTGCCAGCAGAAGCTCAGGGGGCCCGATCTACGAGCAGTACTTC. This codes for CASRSSGGPIYEQYF.

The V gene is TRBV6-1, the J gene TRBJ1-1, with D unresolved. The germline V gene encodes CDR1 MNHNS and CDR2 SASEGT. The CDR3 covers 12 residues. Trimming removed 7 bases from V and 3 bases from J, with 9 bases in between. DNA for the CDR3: TGTGCCAGCATAGGGTATTACACTGAAGCTTTCTTT. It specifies CASIGYYTEAFF.

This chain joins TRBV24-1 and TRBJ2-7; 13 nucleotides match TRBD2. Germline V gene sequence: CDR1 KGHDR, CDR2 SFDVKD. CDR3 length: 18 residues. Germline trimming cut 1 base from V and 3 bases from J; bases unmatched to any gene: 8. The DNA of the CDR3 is TGTGCCACCAGTGATTTCACAGGACTAGCGGGGGATTGCTACGAGCAGTACTTC. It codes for CATSDFTGLAGDCYEQYF.

CDR3 sequence (DNA): TGCGCCAGCAGCTTGGGTCCGGGAAGTCAGCCCCAGCATTTT. The encoded protein is CASSLGPGSQPQHF. V gene TRBV5-1 combines with J gene TRBJ1-5; D remains ambiguous. Trimming stripped 0 bases from V and 6 bases from J, with 10 bases between. CDR1 is SGHRS, CDR2 YFSETQ, per germline. This CDR3 comprises 14 residues. Drawing the rest from reference TRBV5-1 and TRBJ1-5, the complete variable domain is KAGVTQTPRYLIKTRGQQVTLSCSPISGHRSVSWYQQTPGQGLQFLFEYFSETQRNKGNFPGRFSGRQFSNSRSEMNVSTLELGDSALYLCASSLGPGSQPQHFGDGTRLSIL.

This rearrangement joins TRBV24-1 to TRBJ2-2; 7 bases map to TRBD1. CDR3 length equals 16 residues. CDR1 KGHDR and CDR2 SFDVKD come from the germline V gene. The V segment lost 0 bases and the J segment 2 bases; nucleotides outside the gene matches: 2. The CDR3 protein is CATSDLGTVNTGELFF. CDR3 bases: TGTGCCACCAGTGATTTGGGGACAGTAAACACCGGGGAGCTGTTTTTT.